Sequencing of this T cell receptor beta chain was carried out in a study of CD8+ T cells in alopecia areata. Whole-study context: Twice daily, treated patients received 5 to 10 mg of oral tofacitinib. Overall study results and limits: Patients shared TCRs less clearly than mice did, possibly owing to HLA.

Collection of lesional scalp punch biopsies and peripheral blood was performed in alopecia areata patients. Investigators isolated RNA and reverse transcribed it into cDNA to act as the sequencing template. Generated by immunoSEQ multiplex PCR, the TCRdb table keeps only in-frame clones and is missing some. Here the sample spans more than 95,000 clones, roughly two fifths being singletons. Trimming took 1 base from V and 1 from J, leaving 14 bases between them. This CDR3 is built from 17 residues. Looked up from germline, CDR1 is MNHNS and CDR2 is SASEGT. This clone appeared a few times. Its target is not known.

This TCR was recovered from a human donor with alopecia areata. V gene TRBV6-1 combines with J gene TRBJ2-1; D possibly uses TRBD1 or TRBD2 (5 bases each). The sample taken for sequencing was CD4+ T cells sorted from blood. The chain's CDR3 is CASSEGGWDASYNEQFF. CDR3 bases: TGTGCCAGCAGTGAAGGAGGGTGGGACGCATCCTACAATGAGCAGTTCTTC.